These T cell receptor beta chains were read from a single sample in a study of shared clonotypes between healthy human individuals. Method: immunoSEQ multiplex PCR; TCRdb's copy keeps in-frame clones and lacks some. The data show about 2 million clones, with over 85% seen just once and less than 1.5% held by the top ten. Sequenced input: naive CD8+ T cells sorted from blood. The receptors stem from a man aged 18 to 30 in good health. CDR3s include the opening cysteine and the closing phenylalanine or tryptophan. D genes are given only for firm matches.

DNA	CDR3	V	J	D	length
TGTGCCAGCGTCCGGGAGCCCTCGACTTATGGCTACACCTTC	CASVREPSTYGYTF	TRBV7-9	TRBJ1-2	-	14
TGCGCCAGCAGCCAGAAGCTCGGGGTCACTGAAGCTTTCTTT	CASSQKLGVTEAFF	TRBV4-1	TRBJ1-1	-	14
TGTGCCAGCAGCTCCGATTACGAGCAGTACTTC	CASSSDYEQYF	TRBV7-6	TRBJ2-7	-	11
TGTGCCAGCACTGGCCAAGAGACCCAGTACTTC	CASTGQETQYF	TRBV11-2	TRBJ2-5	-	11
TGTGCCAGCAGCTACTTGTGGGGCCACACCGGGGAGCTGTTTTTT	CASSYLWGHTGELFF	TRBV7-2	TRBJ2-2	-	15
TGTGCCAGCAGCGCGACAGGGGGCGATGGCTACACCTTC	CASSATGGDGYTF	TRBV7-9	TRBJ1-2	TRBD1	13
TGTGCCAGCTCCCGGACAGGGGGCGATAATTCACCCCTCCACTTT	CASSRTGGDNSPLHF	TRBV7-9	TRBJ1-6	TRBD1	15
TGTGCCAGCAGCTTAGGACAGGGAATCTACGAGCAGTACTTC	CASSLGQGIYEQYF	TRBV5-4	TRBJ2-7	TRBD1	14
TGTGCCTGGAGTCTCAACTACTACGAGCAGTACTTC	CAWSLNYYEQYF	TRBV30	TRBJ2-7	-	12
TGCGCCAGCAGCCAAGATCGGGAGTCACCCCTCCACTTT	CASSQDRESPLHF	TRBV4-3	TRBJ1-6	-	13
TGTGCCAGCAGCTGGGGACAGGCAACCTACGAGCAGTACTTC	CASSWGQATYEQYF	TRBV5-6	TRBJ2-7	TRBD1	14